This note documents a single TCR beta chain sequence. No antigen is known for it. The sample is drawn from a study of molecular identifiers for immune sequencing clone quantification. Study-wide context: Four of five splits of RNA from about 20,000 or 100,000 naive CD8 cells were sequenced in replicates. Study findings and constraints: In naive cells, under 1% of molecules belonged to clones above 20 RNA copies, against over 97% in effector cells.

TCRdb reanalysed the PCR reads using MiXCR and keeps one entry per CDR3 protein. This sample has under 600,000 distinct CDR3 sequences; about 25% occur once, and the top ten carry around 0.76%. As CD8+CD4-CCR7+CD45RA+ cells, naive CD8 T cells were sorted. Source material: naive CD8+ T cells from blood, with Jurkat cell RNA spiked in. Sample subset: FACS-sorted CD8+CD4-CCR7+CD45RA+ naive T cells. The sequence was collected from a human donor in good health. Some libraries in this study had Jurkat cell RNA spiked in.

The CDR3 loop is CASSLGTGAFEQYF. CDR3 sequence (DNA): TGCGCCAGCAGCCTGGGGACAGGCGCCTTCGAGCAGTACTTC. The V gene is TRBV4-3, the J gene TRBJ2-7; 8 bases are shared with TRBD1. J was trimmed by 6 bases and V by 4 bases; bases with no gene match: 8. Germline V gene data show CDR1 as LGHNA and CDR2 as YSLEER. The CDR3 extends over 14 amino acids.